The rows below give T cell receptor beta chains drawn from one sample of a study of shared clonotypes between healthy human individuals. The assay was immunoSEQ multiplex PCR, and TCRdb's table has in-frame clones only and misses some. The data contain a few million clones, around 90% of them singletons. The material sequenced was naive CD4+ T cells sorted from blood. The origin of the receptors is a man aged 18 to 30 in good health. Both conserved end residues are part of each CDR3. The D gene is left open where the match is weak. Where a row states a size, it is once, few, many or the class of an expanded clone; other rows omit it.

d_gene	abundance	v_gene	j_gene	CDR3nt	CDR3aa
NA	NA	TRBV9	TRBJ2-3	TGTGCCAGCAGCACCCCGGGCACAGATACGCAGTATTTT	CASSTPGTDTQYF
NA	NA	TRBV11-2	TRBJ2-7	TGTGCCAGCAGCTTAGACGGGATACAGGCGTACGAGCAGTACTTC	CASSLDGIQAYEQYF
TRBD1	once	TRBV11-3	TRBJ1-6	TGTGCCAGCAGCTTGGGGACAGGGAATAATTCACCCCTCCACTTT	CASSLGTGNNSPLHF
NA	NA	TRBV19	TRBJ2-7	TGTGCCAGTAGACTAGAGGCTGGTCCCTCCTACGAGCAGTACTTC	CASRLEAGPSYEQYF
TRBD2	NA	TRBV6-1	TRBJ2-3	TGTGCCAGCTGCCATGAGGGGAGGGCCACAGATACGCAGTATTTT	CASCHEGRATDTQYF
NA	NA	TRBV5-1	TRBJ2-7	TGCGCCAGCAGCTTGGGCGGGACAGCGTTCTACGAGCAGTACTTC	CASSLGGTAFYEQYF
NA	NA	TRBV27	TRBJ2-5	TGTGCCAGCTCTCCCTCGGCAGTCCTAGGAGAGACCCAGTACTTC	CASSPSAVLGETQYF
NA	NA	TRBV20-1	TRBJ1-1	TGCAGTGCGCGGAGGAACACTGAAGCTTTCTTT	CSARRNTEAFF
TRBD2	NA	TRBV27	TRBJ2-7	TGTGCCAGCAGTCCCCGACTAGCGGGGGAATCCTACGAGCAGTACTTC	CASSPRLAGESYEQYF
TRBD2	once	TRBV5-1	TRBJ2-3	TGCGCCAGCAGCTCGGGACTAGCGGCGAGCACAGATACGCAGTATTTT	CASSSGLAASTDTQYF
NA	NA	TRBV7-9	TRBJ1-6	TGTGCCAGCAGCTTAGGAGCGGGCGCGGATAATTCACCCCTCCACTTT	CASSLGAGADNSPLHF